This is a list of T cell receptor beta chains from one sample in a study of siplizumab effects on memory and regulatory T cells. Libraries were prepared by immunoSEQ multiplex PCR; TCRdb keeps only in-frame clonotypes and omits some of them. The table has more than 95,000 clones, roughly 94% seen once. The sequencing input was non-Treg CD4+ T cells sorted from blood. The receptors were gathered from a human donor in good health. The CDR3 runs from the conserved cysteine through the conserved F or W. A D gene is named only where the DNA matches it firmly. Expanded clones get a size class; other rows say once, few or many, or leave the size out.

v_gene: TRBV30
abundance: -
j_gene: TRBJ2-7
d_gene: -
CDR3nt: TGTGCCTGGAGTCCAGACTACGAGCAGTACTTC
CDR3aa: CAWSPDYEQYF

v_gene: TRBV12-2
abundance: -
j_gene: TRBJ2-1
d_gene: -
CDR3nt: TGTGCAAGTCGTCTTGGACCCTGTACTAGCGGGAGATATCTGAATGAGCAGTTCTTC
CDR3aa: CASRLGPCTSGRYLNEQFF

v_gene: TRBV29-1
abundance: -
j_gene: TRBJ1-1
d_gene: TRBD1
CDR3nt: TGCAGCGTTGGACGACAGGGGGCGGCTTTCTTT
CDR3aa: CSVGRQGAAFF

v_gene: TRBV2
abundance: -
j_gene: TRBJ2-1
d_gene: TRBD2
CDR3nt: TGTGCCAGCAGTCGTGAAAGCGGGGGGGCTGAGCAGTTCTTC
CDR3aa: CASSRESGGAEQFF

v_gene: TRBV6-6
abundance: -
j_gene: TRBJ2-7
d_gene: TRBD1
CDR3nt: TGTGCCAGCAGTTACTCAGGACAGGCGGGCTACGAGCAGTACTTC
CDR3aa: CASSYSGQAGYEQYF

v_gene: TRBV6-5
abundance: -
j_gene: TRBJ1-3
d_gene: -
CDR3nt: TGTGCCAGCAGCTTTGACGGGAGTCCTGGAAACACCATATATTTT
CDR3aa: CASSFDGSPGNTIYF

v_gene: TRBV7-2
abundance: -
j_gene: TRBJ2-1
d_gene: -
CDR3nt: TGTGCCAGCAGCTTAGGGGTTGACAATGAGCAGTTCTTC
CDR3aa: CASSLGVDNEQFF

v_gene: TRBV6-5
abundance: -
j_gene: TRBJ1-5
d_gene: -
CDR3nt: TGTGCCAGCAGTTACTCTAGAGGTCAGCCCCAGCATTTT
CDR3aa: CASSYSRGQPQHF

v_gene: TRBV19
abundance: -
j_gene: TRBJ1-4
d_gene: TRBD1
CDR3nt: TGTGCCAGTAGTATACTGGGACAGTCTGCAACTAATGAAAAACTGTTTTTT
CDR3aa: CASSILGQSATNEKLFF

v_gene: TRBV9
abundance: -
j_gene: TRBJ2-1
d_gene: -
CDR3nt: TGTGCCAGCAGCCCTGTGACCTCCTACAATGAGCAGTTCTTC
CDR3aa: CASSPVTSYNEQFF

v_gene: TRBV7-2
abundance: -
j_gene: TRBJ1-3
d_gene: TRBD1
CDR3nt: TGTGCCAGCAGCGACAGACAGGGAAGTGGGGACACCATATATTTT
CDR3aa: CASSDRQGSGDTIYF

v_gene: TRBV2
abundance: -
j_gene: TRBJ2-7
d_gene: -
CDR3nt: TGTGCCAGCAGCAGACAGCTAGTTACCTACGAGCAGTACTTC
CDR3aa: CASSRQLVTYEQYF

v_gene: TRBV10-3
abundance: -
j_gene: TRBJ1-2
d_gene: -
CDR3nt: TGTGCCATCAGTGAGTCGGAGGGGAACTATGGCTACACCTTC
CDR3aa: CAISESEGNYGYTF

v_gene: TRBV6-1
abundance: -
j_gene: TRBJ1-6
d_gene: -
CDR3nt: TGTGCCAGCACTGCAGGCCGGAAGTCACCCCTCCACTTT
CDR3aa: CASTAGRKSPLHF

v_gene: TRBV7-2
abundance: -
j_gene: TRBJ2-7
d_gene: TRBD2
CDR3nt: TGTGCCAGCAGCTTCACCGGGACTAGCCCGGTCGAGCAGTACTTC
CDR3aa: CASSFTGTSPVEQYF

v_gene: TRBV18
abundance: -
j_gene: TRBJ1-1
d_gene: -
CDR3nt: TGTGCCAGCTCACCAGAGGGGTTGAACACTGAAGCTTTCTTT
CDR3aa: CASSPEGLNTEAFF

v_gene: TRBV11-2
abundance: once
j_gene: TRBJ1-1
d_gene: TRBD1
CDR3nt: TGTGCCAGCAGCCAAGACAGGGTCACTGAAGCTTTCTTT
CDR3aa: CASSQDRVTEAFF

v_gene: TRBV2
abundance: -
j_gene: TRBJ1-4
d_gene: -
CDR3nt: TGTGCCAGCAGTGAAGGGTATGATGAAAAACTGTTTTTT
CDR3aa: CASSEGYDEKLFF